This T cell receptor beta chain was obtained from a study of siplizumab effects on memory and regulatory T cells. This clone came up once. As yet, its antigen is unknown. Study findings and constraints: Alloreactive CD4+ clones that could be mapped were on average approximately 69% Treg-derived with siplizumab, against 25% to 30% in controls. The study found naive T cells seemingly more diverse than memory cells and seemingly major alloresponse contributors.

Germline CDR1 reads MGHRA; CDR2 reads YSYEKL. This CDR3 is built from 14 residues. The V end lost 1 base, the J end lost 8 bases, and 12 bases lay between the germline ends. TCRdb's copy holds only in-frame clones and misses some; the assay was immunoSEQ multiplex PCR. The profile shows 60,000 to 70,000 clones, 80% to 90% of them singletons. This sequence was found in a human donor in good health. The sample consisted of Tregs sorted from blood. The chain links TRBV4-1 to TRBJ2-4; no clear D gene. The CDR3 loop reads CASSQVGPPDIQYF. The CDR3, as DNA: TGCGCCAGCAGCCAAGTGGGTCCCCCAGACATTCAGTACTTC.